These T cell receptor beta chains were read from a single sample in a study of regulatory T cells in long-lasting Graves disease. TCRdb reprocessed the multiplex PCR reads with MiXCR, giving one entry per CDR3 protein. The data hold about 460,000 distinct CDR3 sequences, with roughly 23% observed a single time. The sequencing here drew on peripheral blood mononuclear cells (PBMCs), taken when the disease was refractory, from a patient treated with antithyroid drugs. These receptors all come from a female donor with Graves disease. The CDR3 runs from the conserved cysteine through the conserved F or W. The order of the fields is clone size, V gene, J gene, D gene, CDR3 DNA, CDR3 protein. A D gene is named only where the DNA matches it firmly. Clone size is given for some rows only: seen once, a few or many times, or a class if the clone is expanded.

clone size: many; V gene: TRBV27; J gene: TRBJ2-7; D gene: -; CDR3 DNA: TGTGCCAGCAGCTTTGGGACCGGAGGCTACGAGCAGTACTTC; CDR3 protein: CASSFGTGGYEQYF
clone size: -; V gene: TRBV19; J gene: TRBJ1-6; D gene: -; CDR3 DNA: TGTGCCAGTAAGGAGCCGAAAAATTCACCCCTCCACTTT; CDR3 protein: CASKEPKNSPLHF
clone size: -; V gene: TRBV19; J gene: TRBJ1-5; D gene: TRBD1; CDR3 DNA: TGTGCCAGTAAATACAGGGGTGACAATCAGCCCCAGCATTTT; CDR3 protein: CASKYRGDNQPQHF
clone size: many; V gene: TRBV7-2; J gene: TRBJ1-2; D gene: -; CDR3 DNA: TGTGCCAGCAGCTTAGCGGGAGGGGGAGGTGGAGGCTACACCTTC; CDR3 protein: CASSLAGGGGGGYTF
clone size: many; V gene: TRBV25-1; J gene: TRBJ2-7; D gene: -; CDR3 DNA: TGTGCCAGCAGTGACCCAGGGGTCGAGCAGTACTTC; CDR3 protein: CASSDPGVEQYF
clone size: -; V gene: TRBV11-3; J gene: TRBJ2-2; D gene: TRBD1; CDR3 DNA: TGTGCCAGCAGCGAGTTACAGGGGGCGGTGACCGGGGAGCTGTTTTTT; CDR3 protein: CASSELQGAVTGELFF
clone size: many; V gene: TRBV15; J gene: TRBJ1-1; D gene: -; CDR3 DNA: TGTGCCACCAGCAGAGCTCCGTTGAACACTGAAGCTTTCTTT; CDR3 protein: CATSRAPLNTEAFF
clone size: few; V gene: TRBV7-9; J gene: TRBJ1-1; D gene: -; CDR3 DNA: TGTGCCAGCAGCTTAGATGACCACCCAAAGTGCAGCTTT; CDR3 protein: CASSLDDHPKCSF
clone size: many; V gene: TRBV6-1; J gene: TRBJ1-5; D gene: -; CDR3 DNA: TGTGCCAGCGAGGCGAGCAATCAGCCCCAGCATTTT; CDR3 protein: CASEASNQPQHF
clone size: -; V gene: TRBV4-1; J gene: TRBJ1-4; D gene: TRBD1; CDR3 DNA: TGCGCCAGCAGCCAAGATGGTGGAGGGACAGGGGGGACCAATGAAAAACTGTTTTTT; CDR3 protein: CASSQDGGGTGGTNEKLFF
clone size: -; V gene: TRBV30; J gene: TRBJ1-1; D gene: -; CDR3 DNA: TGTGCCTCCTCCGGTGGACCTGCAACTGAAGCTTTCTTT; CDR3 protein: CASSGGPATEAFF
clone size: -; V gene: TRBV29-1; J gene: TRBJ2-7; D gene: TRBD2; CDR3 DNA: TGCAGCGCTGTTGATTTGGCGGGGGGGACCTACGAGCAGTACTTC; CDR3 protein: CSAVDLAGGTYEQYF
clone size: many; V gene: TRBV2; J gene: TRBJ1-2; D gene: -; CDR3 DNA: TGTGCCAGCAGGGAAGGGATGGGGTTAGAATATGGCTACACCTTC; CDR3 protein: CASREGMGLEYGYTF
clone size: few; V gene: TRBV6-2/TRBV6-3; J gene: TRBJ2-5; D gene: TRBD2; CDR3 DNA: TGTGCCAGCAGTTACACCCCCAGGGGCGGGGGGCAAGAGACCCAGTACTTC; CDR3 protein: CASSYTPRGGGQETQYF
clone size: -; V gene: TRBV7-9; J gene: TRBJ1-1; D gene: -; CDR3 DNA: TGTGCCAGCAGCTTTAGCACGGGGGACACTGAAGCTTTCTTT; CDR3 protein: CASSFSTGDTEAFF
clone size: many; V gene: TRBV7-2; J gene: TRBJ2-7; D gene: -; CDR3 DNA: TGTGCCAGCAGTTTAGGTGTAGGAAGAGGCTACGAGCAGTACTTC; CDR3 protein: CASSLGVGRGYEQYF
clone size: few; V gene: TRBV10-3; J gene: TRBJ2-5; D gene: TRBD2; CDR3 DNA: TGTGCCATCAGTGACCAAGTTCTGGGGACTAGGAGGGAGAAAGAGACCCAGTACTTC; CDR3 protein: CAISDQVLGTRREKETQYF
clone size: -; V gene: TRBV20-1; J gene: TRBJ1-6; D gene: -; CDR3 DNA: TGCAGTGCTAGAGGGTGGAATAATTCACCCCTCCACTTT; CDR3 protein: CSARGWNNSPLHF
clone size: -; V gene: TRBV20-1; J gene: TRBJ2-3; D gene: -; CDR3 DNA: TGCAGTGCTAGAGACGTGGTTTCCACAGATACGCAGTATTTT; CDR3 protein: CSARDVVSTDTQYF
clone size: -; V gene: TRBV3-1; J gene: TRBJ1-3; D gene: -; CDR3 DNA: TGTGCCAGCAGCCAAGAGGGCCTCGGGGGCACCATATATTTT; CDR3 protein: CASSQEGLGGTIYF
clone size: few; V gene: TRBV7-9; J gene: TRBJ2-2; D gene: -; CDR3 DNA: TGTGCCAGCACCCCATTGAGAGAGCTGTTTTTT; CDR3 protein: CASTPLRELFF
clone size: -; V gene: TRBV14; J gene: TRBJ1-2; D gene: -; CDR3 DNA: TGTGCCAGCAGCCAAGATGAATGGGGCTTGGGCTACACCTTC; CDR3 protein: CASSQDEWGLGYTF
clone size: -; V gene: TRBV5-1; J gene: TRBJ2-5; D gene: -; CDR3 DNA: TGCGCCAGCAGCCCCCTGACGACAGGCCAAGAGACCCAGTACTTC; CDR3 protein: CASSPLTTGQETQYF
clone size: -; V gene: TRBV20-1; J gene: TRBJ1-1; D gene: -; CDR3 DNA: TGCAGTGCTCATCCGACATTTGGGAACACTGAAGCTTTCTTT; CDR3 protein: CSAHPTFGNTEAFF
clone size: many; V gene: TRBV6-1; J gene: TRBJ2-5; D gene: TRBD1; CDR3 DNA: TGTGCCAGCAGCAGACAGGGGTTTTGGGAGACCCAGTACTTC; CDR3 protein: CASSRQGFWETQYF
clone size: few; V gene: TRBV9; J gene: TRBJ2-7; D gene: -; CDR3 DNA: TGTGCCAGCAGCGCCGGGACCGCGATAGGGGAGCAGTACTTC; CDR3 protein: CASSAGTAIGEQYF